This TCR beta chain stems from a study of prognosis after radiotherapy for stage I lung cancer. Study-level results: Any tumor specificity that the expanded TCR clones may have had was not determined. Patients developing distant metastases showed lower Shannon entropy after stereotactic body radiation therapy.

Points on this clonotype: Its specificity is unknown.

The germline V gene has CDR1 SGHAT and CDR2 FQDESV (reference sequence). The CDR3 runs to 16 residues. Trimming removed 4 bases at V and 5 bases at J, with 21 bases between. Among the patients, all were node-negative on CT and PET/CT, and none had received prior chemotherapy or radiotherapy or had other malignancies. Multiplex PCR in two rounds served to amplify TCR beta CDR3 from genomic DNA. Every TRBV and TRBJ gene had its own specific primer in first-round PCR. One entry per CDR3 protein results from TCRdb running MiXCR on the multiplex PCR reads. The sample lists about 19,000 distinct CDR3 sequences, about three fifths seen once, with roughly 27% in the top ten.

The V gene is TRBV11-1, the J gene TRBJ2-7; TRBD2 is a possible D gene (6 bases). Sequences were derived from PBMCs, sampled before or after stereotactic body radiation therapy (not recorded which). This receptor was identified in a donor at least 50 years old with non-small cell lung cancer. CDR3 bases: TGTGCCAGCAGCTCCAACGAACCCCCCGGGAGTAACGAGCAGTACTTC. This encodes CASSSNEPPGSNEQYF.